This T cell receptor beta chain was identified during a study of cytotoxic CD8 clonotypes in ibrutinib-treated CLL. Depth targeted 1 in 200,000 to 1 in 1 million T cells, averaging about 9.2x coverage per clonotype. The repertoire was sequenced with immunoSEQ multiplex PCR; TCRdb's copy has only in-frame clones and lacks some. The table includes tens of thousands of clones, less than 75% detected once. Looked up from germline, CDR1 is MGHRA and CDR2 is YSYEKL. The CDR3 consists of 15 residues. Trimming at V came to 0 bases and at J to 6 bases, leaving 6 bases not matched to a gene. The rearrangement links TRBV4-1 to TRBJ2-7; the match to TRBD1 covers 9 bases. Sequences were derived from PBMCs, sampled after 12 months of ibrutinib treatment. The receptor was isolated from a human donor with chronic lymphocytic leukemia. The CDR3 DNA follows: TGCGCCAGCAGCCAAGAAGGGGACAGGGCGGTCGAGCAGTACTTC. Translation gives CASSQEGDRAVEQYF.